The sequence of this T cell receptor beta chain was determined in a study of blood T cell repertoires in COVID-19. Study-wide context: The United States, Italy and Spain supplied acute and convalescent COVID-19 samples. The analysed material was cDNA or gDNA that came from T cells, B-cell-depleted T cells, or PBMCs.

In the authors' methods: Amplification of reference gene primers provided the estimated nucleated cell counts. Repertoires were generated with immunoSEQ multiplex PCR, while TCRdb's copy carries only in-frame clones and drops some. V, J and clone size are taken as reported in that table, and D and trimming were inferred from the DNA itself. The sample records some 110,000 clones, approximately 86% being singletons. Trimming left V 4 bases short and J 5 bases short, with 12 bases between. The CDR3 has 14 residues. Germline CDR1 is SGHNT and CDR2 is YYREEE (reference sequence). This receptor was identified in a man aged 35 to 55 with acute or convalescent COVID-19. The rearrangement links TRBV5-4 to TRBJ2-2; tentative D call: TRBD2 (6 bases). The specimen sequenced was peripheral blood. The CDR3 DNA is TGTGCCAGCAGCCGGGTGGAGGGTACCGGGGAGCTGTTTTTT. Translation gives CASSRVEGTGELFF.